This TCR beta chain emerged from a study of regulatory T cells in long-lasting Graves disease. General study points: Persistent disease exhibited a predilection for TRBV28, TRBJ1-2 and TRBJ2-5.

This clonotype was seen at least ten times. Its antigen is currently unknown. V lost 5 bases and J 5 bases, leaving 4 bases between the germline ends. This CDR3 contains 11 residues. Germline lookup yields CDR1 SEHNR and CDR2 FQNEAQ (reference sequence). The time point here: newly diagnosed GD, antithyroid drugs for less than 3 months. Preparation of the TCR library used RNA extracted from PBMCs. Criteria from the American Thyroid Association guidelines were applied to diagnose Graves' disease. CDR3-region Arm-PCR and iRepertoire HTBI primers produced the TCR beta libraries. Via MiXCR, TCRdb re-called the multiplex PCR reads, giving one row per CDR3 protein. The sample lists some 350,000 distinct CDR3 sequences, about 17% occurring once. The same sample was also studied in work on T cells in Graves' hyperthyroidism and ophthalmopathy. That investigation notes: The study used the HTBI primer set for a first-round RT-PCR of the TCR CDR3.

The chain joins TRBV7-9 to TRBJ2-1; D remains ambiguous. The sample in question was peripheral blood mononuclear cells (PBMCs), obtained at new diagnosis, from a patient treated with antithyroid drugs. The origin of this receptor is a woman aged 18-29 years with Graves disease. CDR3 sequence: CASSQHNEQFF. In DNA, the CDR3 is TGTGCCAGCAGCCAACACAATGAGCAGTTCTTC.